The clone carrying this TCR beta chain was detected only a few times. Its antigen is still unknown. Each CDR3 protein is one row after TCRdb ran MiXCR on the PCR reads. The data hold hundreds of thousands of distinct CDR3 sequences, with about 25% observed a single time. This sample is drawn from a study of molecular identifiers for immune sequencing clone quantification. Across the study: RNA from approximately 20,000 or 100,000 naive CD8 cells was split five ways in replicates, with four sequenced. Study-level points and caveats: Over 99% of effector molecules, yet under 1% of naive-cell molecules, were held by clones above 20 RNA copies. Underestimated sizes of highly expanded clones could result from identical TCR molecules that share a barcode.

Trimming stripped 9 bases from V and 7 bases from J, with 16 bases between. This CDR3 has 13 amino acids. Germline CDR1 is LNHDA and CDR2 is SQIVND (reference sequence). Sequenced input: naive CD8+ T cells from blood, with Jurkat cell RNA spiked in. The subset is: FACS-sorted CD8+CD4-CCR7+CD45RA+ naive T cells. This clonotype was obtained from a human donor in good health. Some libraries in this study had Jurkat cell RNA spiked in. V gene TRBV19 combines with J gene TRBJ1-5, with D possibly matching TRBD1 (5 bases). CDR3 DNA: TGTGCCAGCCAATTGGGGGGGAGACAGCCCCAGCATTTT. The encoded protein is CASQLGGRQPQHF.